These 22 T cell receptor beta chains were all obtained from the same sample, sequenced in a study of blood T cell repertoires in COVID-19. The method was immunoSEQ multiplex PCR; TCRdb's version includes in-frame clones alone and lacks a portion of them. The sample holds about 73,000 clones, over 75% seen once. Sequencing was done on a sample of peripheral blood. The receptors originated from a woman aged 55-70 years with acute or convalescent COVID-19.

CDR3 nucleotides: TGTGCCAGTAGTATTGGGCTAGCGGTGGCCTACGAGCAGTACTTC. Translation gives CASSIGLAVAYEQYF. The rearrangement links TRBV19 to TRBJ2-7, with 7 bases aligning to TRBD2. This CDR3 contains 15 residues. V trimming: 3 bases; J trimming: 2 bases; junction bases outside the gene matches: 7. The germline gives CDR1 LNHDA, CDR2 SQIVND (reference sequence).

V usage is TRBV7-8 and J usage is TRBJ2-7, with TRBD1 identical over 8 bases. The CDR3 is 17 residues long. The trim removed 4 bases at V and 4 bases at J, leaving 15 bases unmatched. Germline V gene sequence: CDR1 SGHVS, CDR2 FQNEAQ. CDR3 DNA sequence: TGTGCCAGCAGCTCACCGGGAAGGGGGACAGGAATATACGAGCAGTACTTC. This codes for CASSSPGRGTGIYEQYF.

CDR3 loop: CASSSLKDRGTEAFF. Written as DNA, the CDR3 is TGCGCCAGCAGCTCCCTCAAGGACAGGGGAACTGAAGCTTTCTTT. This chain joins TRBV5-1 and TRBJ1-1; 9 bases match TRBD1. The germline gives CDR1 SGHRS, CDR2 YFSETQ. The CDR3 runs to 15 residues. V was clipped by 3 bases and J by 5 bases; unmatched bases: 8.

The V call is TRBV6-5, the J call TRBJ1-1; 9 positions match TRBD1. From germline, CDR1 is MNHEY and CDR2 SVGAGI. This CDR3 is built from 15 residues. V lost 9 bases to trimming and J lost 1 base; unmatched junction nucleotides: 9. The CDR3 loop is CASKQGAWRNTEAFF. CDR3 sequence (DNA): TGTGCCAGTAAACAGGGGGCGTGGAGGAACACTGAAGCTTTCTTT.

The chain couples TRBV19 to TRBJ2-7; 12 nucleotides align to TRBD2. Per germline, CDR1 LNHDA and CDR2 SQIVND (reference sequence). There are 14 residues in the CDR3. V lost 5 bases and J lost 2; bases outside the gene matches: 1. The CDR3 here is CASSRTSGTYEQYF. The CDR3 DNA is TGTGCCAGTAGTCGGACTAGCGGGACCTACGAGCAGTACTTC. Full variable domain (outside the CDR3, taken from reference TRBV19 and TRBJ2-7): DGGITQSPKYLFRKEGQNVTLSCEQNLNHDAMYWYRQDPGQGLRLIYYSQIVNDFQKGDIAEGYSVSREKKESFPLTVTSAQKNPTAFYLCASSRTSGTYEQYFGPGTRLTVT.

The chain carries TRBV9 and TRBJ2-7; 9 bases align to TRBD2. CDR1 is SGDLS and CDR2 is YYNGEE in the germline V gene. The CDR3 sequence is 14 residues long. The V and J ends lost 4 bases and 2 bases, in that order; junction bases with no gene match: 4. Here the CDR3 DNA reads TGTGCCAGCAGCCATAGCGGGAGTCCCTACGAGCAGTACTTC. It encodes CASSHSGSPYEQYF.

J is TRBJ1-6 and V is TRBV5-1; 8 bases fit TRBD1. The V gene's germline CDR1 is SGHRS and CDR2 YFSETQ. V trimming: 3 bases; J trimming: 7 bases; junction bases outside the gene matches: 6. CDR3 length equals 15 residues. DNA for the CDR3: TGCGCCAGCAGCTCGGGACAGGCTGACAATTCACCCCTCCACTTT. It specifies CASSSGQADNSPLHF.

The chain has TRBV10-3 and TRBJ2-7; TRBD1 aligns across 10 bases. With V trimmed by 4 bases and J by 1 base, 1 base remained unmatched. The germline V gene encodes CDR1 ENHRY and CDR2 SYGVKD. This CDR3 is 14 amino acids long. In nucleotides, the CDR3 is TGTGCCATCAGTGGGGACAGGGGTTCCTACGAGCAGTACTTC. It encodes CAISGDRGSYEQYF.

This clone turned up a few times. The chain carries TRBV12-3 or TRBV12-4 and TRBJ1-2, with D tentatively TRBD1 (5 bases). The length of the CDR3 is 13 residues. V was shortened by 1 base and J by 8 bases, with 11 bases between the two germline ends. The CDR3 protein is CASSLGRAGGYTF. CDR3 sequence (DNA): TGTGCCAGCAGTTTAGGCAGGGCGGGGGGCTACACCTTC.

The rearrangement links TRBV28 to TRBJ2-1, with TRBD2 matching over 11 bases. Germline trimming cut 3 bases from V and 0 bases from J; bases unmatched to any gene: 19. Germline V gives CDR1 MDHEN, CDR2 SYDVKM. The CDR3 runs to 22 residues. Here the CDR3 DNA reads TGTGCCAGCAGTTTTCCCCCAACCGGGACTAGCGGCCCTCGGAGCTCCTACAATGAGCAGTTCTTC. Residues: CASSFPPTGTSGPRSSYNEQFF.

The chain links TRBV21-1 to TRBJ2-6; the table calls TRBD1, which could not be checked here. TRBV21-1 is given as a pseudogene. This CDR3 contains 18 residues. The CDR3 coding sequence is TGTGCCAGCAGCAACGACAGGGGGCGGTACTCTGGGGCCAACGTCCTGACTTTC. This encodes CASSNDRGRYSGANVLTF.

V is TRBV4-2 and J is TRBJ1-1; TRBD1 might be the D (5 bases). With 1 base removed from V and 1 base from J, the gap between germline ends came to 13 bases. CDR1 LGHNA and CDR2 YNFKEQ come from the germline V gene. This CDR3 has 16 amino acids. The CDR3 protein is CASSQGGTEENTEAFF. The CDR3 nucleotides are TGTGCCAGCAGCCAAGGGGGCACCGAGGAGAACACTGAAGCTTTCTTT.

The chain recombines TRBV20-1 with TRBJ1-4, with D possibly TRBD1 on 5 matching bases. Germline CDR1 reads DFQATT; CDR2 reads SNEGSKA (reference sequence). The CDR3 loop spans 13 amino acids. The V end was cut by 3 bases, the J end by 3 bases, with 8 bases between. CDR3 region: CSASRQSNEKLFF. CDR3 bases: TGCAGTGCTAGTAGACAGTCTAATGAAAAACTGTTTTTT.

V and J are TRBV4-2 and TRBJ2-7; 10 bases agree with TRBD1. The CDR3 extends over 15 amino acids. The germline V gene has CDR1 LGHNA and CDR2 YNFKEQ. Trimming cost V 0 bases and J 2 bases; bases outside gene matches: 1. CDR3 nucleotide sequence: TGTGCCAGCAGCCAAGATGGGACAGGGGCCTACGAGCAGTACTTC. The encoded protein is CASSQDGTGAYEQYF.

The V and J genes are TRBV7-8 and TRBJ1-2, with 10 bases matching TRBD1. The CDR3 contains 16 residues. V shed 5 bases and J 6 bases; nucleotides not matched to a gene: 12. The V gene's germline CDR1 is SGHVS and CDR2 FQNEAQ. CDR3 in DNA: TGTGCCAGCAGCCGCGACAGGGGGCGAACACTCGATGGCTACACCTTC. Its protein product is CASSRDRGRTLDGYTF. The full variable domain, completed using reference TRBV7-8 and TRBJ1-2, is GAGVSQSPRYKVAKRGQDVALRCDPISGHVSLFWYQQALGQGPEFLTYFQNEAQLDKSGLPSDRFFAERPEGSVSTLKIQRTQQEDSAVYLCASSRDRGRTLDGYTFGSGTRLTVV.

The chain is built from TRBV7-8 and TRBJ2-1; the match to TRBD2 covers 9 bases. Losses at the gene ends were 5 bases for V and 2 bases for J; bases not matched to a gene: 7. Germline V gives CDR1 SGHVS, CDR2 FQNEAQ. CDR3 length: 16 residues. CDR3 coding DNA: TGTGCCAGCAGCCCGAAGCGGGAGGCAACCTACAATGAGCAGTTCTTC. Its translation: CASSPKREATYNEQFF.

This sequence joins TRBV11-2 and TRBJ1-2, with TRBD1 as a possible D gene (5 bases). Trimming pared 4 bases from V and 3 bases from J, leaving 15 bases between. Germline CDR1 and CDR2: SGHAT and FQNNGV. This CDR3 spans 15 amino acids. CDR3 sequence reads: CASSYSVEGDYGYTF. CDR3 DNA sequence: TGTGCCAGCAGCTACTCCGTGGAAGGGGACTATGGCTACACCTTC.

This chain links TRBV20-1 with TRBJ2-1; D may be TRBD2 (6 bases). The germline gives CDR1 DFQATT, CDR2 SNEGSKA (reference sequence). Trimming removed 3 bases at V and 8 bases at J, with 17 bases between. CDR3 length: 14 amino acids. The DNA for the CDR3 is TGCAGTGCTAGTCTCTCCCGGGGGTCCCATGAGCAGTTCTTC. The encoded protein is CSASLSRGSHEQFF.

The chain carries TRBV2 and TRBJ1-4, with 8 nucleotides matching TRBD1. The CDR3 is 14 amino acids. CDR1 and CDR2 from the germline V gene are SNHLY and FYNNEI. V gave up 6 bases and J gave up 8 bases; unmatched junction bases: 8. CDR3 protein: CASSRQGRWEKLFF. CDR3 nucleotides: TGTGCCAGCAGCCGACAGGGGCGGTGGGAAAAACTGTTTTTT. Based on the CDR3 plus reference TRBV2 and TRBJ1-4, the full variable domain is EPEVTQTPSHQVTQMGQEVILRCVPISNHLYFYWYRQILGQKVEFLVSFYNNEISEKSEIFDDQFSVERPDGSNFTLKIRSTKLEDSAMYFCASSRQGRWEKLFFGSGTQLSVL.

CDR3 region: CASTRRSPQGGYSNQPQHF. CDR3 nucleotide sequence: TGTGCCAGTACCCGAAGGTCGCCACAGGGGGGTTATAGCAATCAGCCCCAGCATTTT. V and J are TRBV19 and TRBJ1-5; 8 nucleotides match TRBD1. V dropped 7 bases and J dropped 0; count of bases not matched to a gene: 17. Per the germline V gene, CDR1 is LNHDA and CDR2 is SQIVND (reference sequence). There are 19 residues in the CDR3.

The chain has TRBV7-8 and TRBJ2-7, with a tentative D call TRBD2 (7 bases). The CDR3 is made up of 14 amino acids. Trimming took 6 bases from V and 2 from J, leaving 14 bases between them. Looked up from germline, CDR1 is SGHVS and CDR2 is FQNEAQ. The CDR3 coding sequence is TGTGCCAGCAGTTGGGGGGGGGCGGCCTACGAGCAGTACTTC. Its protein product is CASSWGGAAYEQYF.

The gene calls are TRBV3-1 (or the pseudogene TRBV3-2) and TRBJ2-1; D is ambiguous. In germline, CDR1 is LGHDT, CDR2 YNNKEL (reference sequence). V lost 1 base and J lost 5, with 18 bases in between. CDR3 length: 17 amino acids. The CDR3 reads CASSQGGLAPQNNEQFF. The CDR3 DNA follows: TGTGCCAGCAGCCAAGGCGGCCTCGCGCCCCAGAACAATGAGCAGTTCTTC.